This T cell receptor (beta chain) was identified during a study of T cell repertoires in cytomegalovirus infection. TCRdb reprocessed the reads with MiXCR, giving one entry per CDR3 protein. Among over 250,000 distinct CDR3 sequences listed, about 25% were seen once. Material for sequencing was PBMCs. This clonotype originated in a human donor in good health (CMV status not recorded). Some clones in this sample may be carry-over from other donors' samples.

The CDR3 sequence: CASSLSFGVEQYF. The CDR3 DNA reads as TGTGCCAGCAGCTTATCATTCGGGGTCGAGCAGTACTTC. The V gene is TRBV7-2, the J gene TRBJ2-7; the D gene is possibly TRBD2 (5 bases). The V gene lost 2 bases and the J gene lost 6 bases, with 11 bases spanning the gap. The CDR3 loop spans 13 amino acids. Germline lookup yields CDR1 SGHTA and CDR2 FQGNSA.